The 2 T cell receptor beta chains listed next were all sequenced from one sample in a study of blood T cell repertoires in COVID-19. TCRdb's table, derived via immunoSEQ multiplex PCR, lists solely in-frame clones and lacks some. The sample consists of approximately 89,000 clones, just under 80% of them appearing once. Sequencing input: peripheral blood. The receptors originated from a man between 70 and 80 years old with COVID-19, enrolled during active disease.

J is TRBJ2-5 and V is TRBV5-1, with TRBD2 identical over 12 bases. CDR1 is SGHRS, CDR2 YFSETQ, per germline. The J segment lost 6 bases and the V segment lost 0 bases, leaving 3 bases of the junction unmatched. CDR3 length: 15 amino acids. CDR3 coding DNA: TGCGCCAGCAGCTTGGGGACTAGCGGGGTCAAGACCCAGTACTTC. Amino acids: CASSLGTSGVKTQYF.

The V call is TRBV7-2, the J call TRBJ1-4; D might be TRBD1 (5 bases). CDR1 is SGHTA and CDR2 is FQGNSA in the germline V gene. The ends were cut back, 5 bases at V and 5 bases at J, with 15 bases in the middle. The length of the CDR3 is 15 residues. The DNA of the CDR3 is TGTGCCAGCAGCCCCCAGGGTGGACGAAATGAAAAACTGTTTTTT. Amino acid sequence: CASSPQGGRNEKLFF.